This is a list of T cell receptor beta chains from one sample in a study of T cell repertoires and Cas9 in healthy adults. Method: immunoSEQ multiplex PCR; TCRdb's copy keeps in-frame clones and lacks some. This table has fewer than 15,000 clones, approximately 91% appearing once. Sample: Tregs (CD4+, CD25+, CD127-, CD137-, CD154-) from PBMCs; culture status not recorded. These receptors came from a human donor in good health. The CDR3 runs from the conserved cysteine through the conserved F or W. The D gene is left open where the match is weak. Clone size is stated in some rows and not others, as once, few, many or a class when expanded.

clone size,D gene,V gene,J gene,CDR3 protein,CDR3 DNA
NA,NA,TRBV5-1,TRBJ2-1,CASSLAGRAAGEQFF,TGCGCCAGCAGCTTGGCCGGTAGGGCGGCGGGTGAGCAGTTCTTC
NA,NA,TRBV11-3,TRBJ1-2,CASSLSLRSGYTF,TGTGCCAGCAGCTTATCACTTAGGTCTGGCTACACCTTC
NA,TRBD2,TRBV5-1,TRBJ2-3,CASSQGRGGPTDTQYF,TGCGCCAGCAGCCAAGGCCGCGGGGGGCCCACAGATACGCAGTATTTT
NA,NA,TRBV14,TRBJ1-2,CASSQVIGQQGGYTF,TGTGCCAGCAGCCAAGTCATCGGCCAGCAGGGCGGCTACACCTTC
NA,NA,TRBV15,TRBJ1-5,CSTSRATGLSNQPQHF,TGTTCCACCAGCAGGGCCACAGGGTTGAGCAATCAGCCCCAGCATTTT
NA,TRBD1,TRBV28,TRBJ1-2,CASRRPGQDGYTF,TGTGCCAGCAGACGTCCGGGACAGGATGGCTACACCTTC
NA,TRBD2,TRBV6-5,TRBJ2-3,CASSLSGAQGDTQYF,TGTGCCAGCAGTCTTAGCGGGGCTCAGGGAGATACGCAGTATTTT
NA,NA,TRBV5-6,TRBJ1-2,CASSPGVQPNYGYTF,TGTGCCAGCAGCCCGGGGGTCCAACCTAACTATGGCTACACCTTC
NA,NA,TRBV28,TRBJ1-2,CASSPGGWDGYTF,TGTGCCAGCAGCCCCGGGGGTTGGGACGGCTACACCTTC
few,TRBD1,TRBV6-5,TRBJ1-2,CASSYSTGGSYGYTF,TGTGCCAGCAGTTACTCGACAGGGGGTAGCTATGGCTACACCTTC
NA,NA,TRBV7-9,TRBJ1-6,CASAKGSIDSPLHF,TGTGCCAGCGCTAAGGGCAGCATCGATTCACCCCTCCACTTT
once,NA,TRBV29-1,TRBJ2-2,CSVGTAANTGELFF,TGCAGCGTGGGGACGGCCGCGAACACCGGGGAGCTGTTTTTT
NA,NA,TRBV9,TRBJ1-2,CASSVGMVQYGYTF,TGTGCCAGCAGCGTAGGTATGGTCCAGTATGGCTACACCTTC
NA,TRBD1,TRBV19,TRBJ1-3,CASHTGTESWSGNTIYF,TGTGCCAGCCACACCGGGACAGAGTCATGGTCTGGAAACACCATATATTTT
NA,NA,TRBV2,TRBJ1-1,CASSEQGPATEAFF,TGTGCCAGCAGTGAACAGGGGCCGGCCACTGAAGCTTTCTTT
NA,TRBD2,TRBV9,TRBJ2-7,CASSRGTGGGTYEQYF,TGTGCCAGCAGCCGAGGGACGGGAGGGGGAACCTACGAGCAGTACTTC
NA,NA,TRBV5-8,TRBJ1-2,CASSLIGPFYGYTF,TGTGCCAGCAGCTTAATAGGGCCCTTCTATGGCTACACCTTC
NA,NA,TRBV27,TRBJ1-2,CASGKLGYGYTF,TGTGCCAGCGGCAAGTTGGGCTATGGCTACACCTTC